One and the same sample provided the 3 T cell receptor beta chains below, sequenced in a study of T cells after yellow fever vaccination (dated by TCRdb to 2018 to 2020). The protocol used for the library was 5' RACE. The run used an Illumina HiSeq 2500. In TCRdb, the public reads were trimmed at Q25 with fastp and aligned with MiXCR, with productive beta chains retained. Duplicate CDR3 protein sequences are folded into a single record with the most common DNA and genes. In this sample the table shows over 150,000 distinct CDR3 sequences, roughly 6.2% of which occur a single time. Of the sample, 2.9% is held by the ten largest clones. The sample's treatment or condition label is to be understood as: live attenuated yellow fever vaccine strain. This sample comprised CD4+ T cells sorted from PBMCs, obtained on the day of the first yellow fever vaccination. Receptors were obtained from a man between 18 and 35 years old who received the YFV17D yellow fever vaccine.

This clonotype appeared many times. V gene TRBV5-5 combines with J gene TRBJ2-7; D perhaps matches TRBD2 (6 bases). The CDR3 covers 13 residues. Germline V lookup: CDR1 SGHKS, CDR2 YYEKEE (reference sequence). The germline V and J ends were trimmed by 3 bases and 6 bases, with 13 bases remaining between them. In nucleotides, the CDR3 is TGTGCCAGCAGCTGGGGGGATATACGCGAGCAGTACGTC. This gives the protein CASSWGDIREQYV.

This clonotype was seen many times. This sequence joins TRBV7-2 and TRBJ1-1, with unresolved D. Germline-derived CDR1 and CDR2 are SGHTA and FQGNSA. CDR3 length: 13 residues. V was cut by 4 bases and J by 4 bases, with 10 bases left in between. The CDR3 coding sequence is TGTGCCAGCAGCTCCCGGACTGGCACTGAAGCTTTCTTT. Translation: CASSSRTGTEAFF.

This clonotype was picked up a small number of times. The chain links TRBV23-1 to TRBJ2-2; TRBD1 is a possible D gene (5 bases). TRBV23-1 is assigned to the ORF class and has an uncertain function. V lost 6 bases to trimming and J lost 0 bases, with 11 bases between them. This CDR3 has 15 residues. This CDR3 is CASRMTDANTGELFF. For the CDR3, the DNA is TGCGCCAGCAGAATGACAGACGCGAACACCGGGGAGCTGTTTTTT.